A selection of T cell receptor beta chains follows, all from one sample in a study of T cells in Graves' hyperthyroidism and ophthalmopathy. TCRdb called the multiplex PCR reads again in MiXCR, with one record for every CDR3 protein. The data show hundreds of thousands of distinct CDR3 sequences, with around 13% seen just once and about 10% held by the top ten. Sequences were obtained from blood. These TCRs come from a woman aged 18-29 years with Graves' hyperthyroidism. CDR3s include the opening cysteine and the closing phenylalanine or tryptophan. The D gene is left open where the match is weak.

V gene,D gene,CDR3 protein
TRBV14,-,CASSQEMGGELFF
TRBV11-1,-,CASSPGGFGANVLTF
TRBV10-2,TRBD2,CASAKLAGGGGNEQFF
TRBV2,TRBD2,CASSVPRSGLAKQETQYF
TRBV7-8,-,CASSLVRTELAKNIQYF
TRBV7-9,-,CASSRGEALGKPYEQYF
TRBV18,-,CASSPTRQTEAFF
TRBV6-1,-,CASSRLGPLSNQPQHF
TRBV20-1,-,CSGSRPRGFMGNTEAFF
TRBV28,-,CASSYLSPLHF
TRBV20-1,TRBD2,CSALTSLPQYF
TRBV11-2,-,CASRVRSFGGTTEAFF
TRBV30,TRBD2,CAWSGTTLTDTQYF
TRBV29-1,-,CSVGGGNYGYTF
TRBV27,TRBD2,CASSILAGTSYEQYF
TRBV6-1,-,CASSDSYEQCF
TRBV9,TRBD2,CASSAGLAGGPGTGELFF
TRBV3-1,-,CASSPTTDLEAFF
TRBV12-3/TRBV12-4,-,CASSLPRGGADTQYF
TRBV7-8,TRBD1,CASKGTGRNEQYF
TRBV6-1,-,CASRNLLYNSYEQYF
TRBV19,-,CASSIGAGQNSPLHF
TRBV29-1,-,CSVPWTASTDTQYF
TRBV7-3,TRBD1,CASSLTRDRGSNEQFF
TRBV20-1,-,CSASELYEQYF
TRBV20-1,-,CSASLRLQETQYF
TRBV19,-,CASSGPAQGTDTQYF
TRBV5-1,-,CASSLQLSSETQYF
TRBV7-2,TRBD1,CASSLRDRGSETQYF
TRBV18,-,CASSPLLGTEAFF
TRBV7-2,-,CASSLQGPMNTEAFF
TRBV18,TRBD2,CASSATSDAYNEQFF
TRBV12-3/TRBV12-4,-,CASSFPLGDVTGELFF
TRBV5-1,-,CASSFLGWDNEQFF
TRBV11-3,TRBD1,CASSPAPRTGSNTGELFF
TRBV30,-,CAWSVARPNEQFF
TRBV7-8,-,CASSIVGGYNEQFF
TRBV29-1,TRBD1,CSVADRVGVTPLHF
TRBV30,TRBD1,CAWSGQGRNYGYTF
TRBV9,-,CASSSALGEFSEAFF
TRBV10-3,-,CAISETFDNTEAFF
TRBV6-1,-,CASSEYPGRVNSPLHF
TRBV30,-,CAWAFWAGSTGELFF
TRBV2,TRBD2,CASTDGTSETQYF
TRBV12-3/TRBV12-4,-,CASSTSDRLAKNIQYF
TRBV4-3,-,CASSQGREPSYGYTF
TRBV7-9,TRBD2,CASSSRRGLVTDTQYF
TRBV7-2,TRBD2,CASSLGEGWAYEQYF
TRBV12-3/TRBV12-4,-,CASTWGGGSNQPQHF
TRBV29-1,-,CSVLGAKNQPQHF
TRBV9,TRBD1,CASSLRDRLNTEAFF
TRBV2,TRBD2,CASTRSGGNEQFF
TRBV5-6,-,CASSSLAYPTPYEQYF
TRBV18,-,CASLKGTDTGELFF
TRBV2,-,CASSVVIGGEKLFF
TRBV2,-,CASSERRGDQPQHF